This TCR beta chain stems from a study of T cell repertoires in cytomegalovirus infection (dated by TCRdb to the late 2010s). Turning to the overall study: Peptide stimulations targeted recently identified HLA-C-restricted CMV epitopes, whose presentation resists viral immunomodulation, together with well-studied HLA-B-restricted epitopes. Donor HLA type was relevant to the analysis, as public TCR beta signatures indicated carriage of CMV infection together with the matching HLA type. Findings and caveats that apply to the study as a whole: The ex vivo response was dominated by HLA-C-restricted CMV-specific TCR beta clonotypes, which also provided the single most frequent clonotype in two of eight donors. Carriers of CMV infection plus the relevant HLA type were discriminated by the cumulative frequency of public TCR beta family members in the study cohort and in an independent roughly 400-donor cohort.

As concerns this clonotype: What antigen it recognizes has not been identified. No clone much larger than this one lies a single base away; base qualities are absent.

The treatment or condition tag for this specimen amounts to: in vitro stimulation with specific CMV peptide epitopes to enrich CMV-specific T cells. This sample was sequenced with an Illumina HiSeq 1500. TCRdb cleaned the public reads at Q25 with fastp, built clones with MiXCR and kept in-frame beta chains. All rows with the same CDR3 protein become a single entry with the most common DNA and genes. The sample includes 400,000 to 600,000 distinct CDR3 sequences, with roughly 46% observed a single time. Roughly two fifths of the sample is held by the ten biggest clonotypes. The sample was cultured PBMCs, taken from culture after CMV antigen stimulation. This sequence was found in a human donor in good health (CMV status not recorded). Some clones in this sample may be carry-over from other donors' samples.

The CDR3 reads as follows: CASRHTGQGETQYF. The DNA sequence is TGTGCCAGCAGGCATACTGGACAGGGTGAGACCCAGTACTTC. The V gene is TRBV7-2 and the J gene is TRBJ2-5, with 8 middle bases fitting TRBD1. Germline trimming amounts to 6 bases on V and 5 bases on J, with 8 as the count of junction bases outside the gene matches. The CDR3 goes from the cysteine to the phenylalanine over 14 residues. The DNA shown is the 42-base CDR3, in frame from base 1. In the germline V gene, CDR1 corresponds to SGHTA and CDR2 to FQGNSA.